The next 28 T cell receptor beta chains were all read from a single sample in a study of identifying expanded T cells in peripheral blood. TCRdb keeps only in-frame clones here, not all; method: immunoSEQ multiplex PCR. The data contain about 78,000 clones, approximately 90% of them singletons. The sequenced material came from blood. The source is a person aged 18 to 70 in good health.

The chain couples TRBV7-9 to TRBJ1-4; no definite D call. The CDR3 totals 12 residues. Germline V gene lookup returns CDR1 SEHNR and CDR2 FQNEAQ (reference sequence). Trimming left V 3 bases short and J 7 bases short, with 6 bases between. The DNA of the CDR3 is TGTGCCAGCAGCTTTACCCCTGAAAAACTGTTTTTT. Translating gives CASSFTPEKLFF.

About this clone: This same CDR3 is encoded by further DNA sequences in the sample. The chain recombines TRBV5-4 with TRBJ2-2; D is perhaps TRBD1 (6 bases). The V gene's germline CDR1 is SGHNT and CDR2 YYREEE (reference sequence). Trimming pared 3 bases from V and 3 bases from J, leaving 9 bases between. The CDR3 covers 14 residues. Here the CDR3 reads CASSSGQHTGELFF. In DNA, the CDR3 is TGTGCCAGCAGCTCTGGACAGCACACCGGGGAGCTGTTTTTT. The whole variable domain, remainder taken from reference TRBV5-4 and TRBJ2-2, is ETGVTQSPTHLIKTRGQQVTLRCSSQSGHNTVSWYQQALGQGPQFIFQYYREEENGRGNFPPRFSGLQFPNYSSELNVNALELDDSALYLCASSSGQHTGELFFGEGSRLTVL.

The CDR3 region is CASSNRAANSPLHF. For the CDR3, the DNA is TGTGCCAGCAGCAACAGGGCTGCTAATTCACCCCTCCACTTT. The chain combines TRBV7-2 with TRBJ1-6; D is perhaps TRBD1 (6 bases). The V and J ends lost 5 bases and 6 bases respectively, with 11 bases between them. This CDR3 is 14 amino acids long. The germline V gene has CDR1 SGHTA and CDR2 FQGNSA.

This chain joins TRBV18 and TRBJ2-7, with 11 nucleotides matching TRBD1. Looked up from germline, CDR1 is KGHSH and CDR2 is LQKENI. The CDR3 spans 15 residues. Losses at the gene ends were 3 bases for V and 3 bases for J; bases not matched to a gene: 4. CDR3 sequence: CASSPRDRGDYEQYF. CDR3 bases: TGTGCCAGCTCACCGAGGGACAGGGGGGACTACGAGCAGTACTTC.

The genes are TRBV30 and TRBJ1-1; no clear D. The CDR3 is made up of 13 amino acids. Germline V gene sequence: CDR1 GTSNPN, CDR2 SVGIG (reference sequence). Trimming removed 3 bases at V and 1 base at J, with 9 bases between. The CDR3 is CAWSSMTNTEAFF. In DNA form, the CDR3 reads TGTGCCTGGAGCAGTATGACGAACACTGAAGCTTTCTTT. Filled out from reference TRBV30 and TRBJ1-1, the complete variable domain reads SQTIHQWPATLVQPVGSPLSLECTVEGTSNPNLYWYRQAAGRGLQLLFYSVGIGQISSEVPQNLSASRPQDRQFILSSKKLLLSDSGFYLCAWSSMTNTEAFFGQGTRLTVV.

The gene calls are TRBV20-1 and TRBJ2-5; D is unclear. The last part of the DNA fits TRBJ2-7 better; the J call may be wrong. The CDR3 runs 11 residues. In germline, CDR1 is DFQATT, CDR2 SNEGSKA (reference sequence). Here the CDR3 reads CSAPWAYEQYF. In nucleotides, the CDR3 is TGCAGTGCTCCCTGGGCCTACGAGCAGTACTTC.

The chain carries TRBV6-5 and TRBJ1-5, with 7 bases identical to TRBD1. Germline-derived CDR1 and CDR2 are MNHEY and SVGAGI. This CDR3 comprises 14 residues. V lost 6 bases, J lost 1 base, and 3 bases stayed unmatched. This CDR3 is CASSRGQSNQPQHF. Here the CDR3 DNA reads TGTGCCAGCAGCCGGGGACAGAGCAATCAGCCCCAGCATTTT.

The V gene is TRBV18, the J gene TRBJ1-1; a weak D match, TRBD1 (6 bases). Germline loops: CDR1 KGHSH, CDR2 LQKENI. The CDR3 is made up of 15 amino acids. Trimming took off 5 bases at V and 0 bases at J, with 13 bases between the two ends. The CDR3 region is CASSTQGNMNTEAFF. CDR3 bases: TGTGCCAGCTCAACACAGGGTAACATGAACACTGAAGCTTTCTTT.

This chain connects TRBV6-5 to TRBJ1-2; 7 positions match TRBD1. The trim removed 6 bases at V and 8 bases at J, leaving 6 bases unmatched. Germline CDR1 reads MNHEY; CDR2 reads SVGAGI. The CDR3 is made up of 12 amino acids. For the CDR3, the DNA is TGTGCCAGCAGCGACCAGACAGGGGGCTACACCTTC. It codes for CASSDQTGGYTF.

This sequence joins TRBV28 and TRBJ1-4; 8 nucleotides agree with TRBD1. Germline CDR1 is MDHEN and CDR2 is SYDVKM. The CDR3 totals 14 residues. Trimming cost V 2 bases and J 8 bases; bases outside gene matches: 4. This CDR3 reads CASSLGDRSEKLFF. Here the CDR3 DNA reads TGTGCCAGCAGTTTAGGGGACAGGAGCGAAAAACTGTTTTTT.

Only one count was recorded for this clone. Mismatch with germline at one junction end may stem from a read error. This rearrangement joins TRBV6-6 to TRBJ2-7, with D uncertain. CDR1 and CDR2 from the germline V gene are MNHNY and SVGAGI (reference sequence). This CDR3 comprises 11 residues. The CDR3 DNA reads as TGTGCCAGCAGTTATTCGTACGGGCAGTACTTC. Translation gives CASSYSYGQYF.

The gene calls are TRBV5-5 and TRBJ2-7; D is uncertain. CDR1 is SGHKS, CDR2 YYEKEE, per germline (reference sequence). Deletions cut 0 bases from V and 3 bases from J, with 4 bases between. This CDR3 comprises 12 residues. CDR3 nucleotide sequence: TGTGCCAGCAGCTTGGGCCGCTACGAGCAGTACTTC. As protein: CASSLGRYEQYF.

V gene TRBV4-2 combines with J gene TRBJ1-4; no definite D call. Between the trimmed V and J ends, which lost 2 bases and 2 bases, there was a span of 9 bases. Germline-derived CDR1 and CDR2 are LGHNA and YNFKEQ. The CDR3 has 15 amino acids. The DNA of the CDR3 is TGTGCCAGCAGCCAATATATAGGCACTAATGAAAAACTGTTTTTT. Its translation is CASSQYIGTNEKLFF.

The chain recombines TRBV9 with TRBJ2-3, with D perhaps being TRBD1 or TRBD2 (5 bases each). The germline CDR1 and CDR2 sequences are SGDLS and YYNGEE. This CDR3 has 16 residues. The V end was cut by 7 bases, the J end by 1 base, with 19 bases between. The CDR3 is CASGEGQTRGTDTQYF. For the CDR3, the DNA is TGTGCCAGCGGCGAGGGCCAGACCAGGGGCACAGATACGCAGTATTTT.

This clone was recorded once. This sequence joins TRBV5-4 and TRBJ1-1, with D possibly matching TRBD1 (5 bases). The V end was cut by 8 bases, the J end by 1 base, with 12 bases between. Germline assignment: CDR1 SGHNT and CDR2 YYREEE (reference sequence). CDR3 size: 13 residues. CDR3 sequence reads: CASGGRGNTEAFF. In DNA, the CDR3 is TGTGCCAGTGGAGGGAGGGGGAACACTGAAGCTTTCTTT.

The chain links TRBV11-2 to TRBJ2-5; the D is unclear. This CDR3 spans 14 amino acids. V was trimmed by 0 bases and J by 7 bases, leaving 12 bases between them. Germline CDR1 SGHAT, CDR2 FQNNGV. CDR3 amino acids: CASSLDLARGTQYF. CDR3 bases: TGTGCCAGCAGCTTAGATCTGGCCCGAGGGACCCAGTACTTC.

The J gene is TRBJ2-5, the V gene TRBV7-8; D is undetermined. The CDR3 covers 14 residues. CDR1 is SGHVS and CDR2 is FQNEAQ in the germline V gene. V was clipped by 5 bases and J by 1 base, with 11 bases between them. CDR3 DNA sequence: TGTGCCAGCAGCGAAAAAAGAACCCAAGAGACCCAGTACTTC. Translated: CASSEKRTQETQYF. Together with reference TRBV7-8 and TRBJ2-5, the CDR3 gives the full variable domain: GAGVSQSPRYKVAKRGQDVALRCDPISGHVSLFWYQQALGQGPEFLTYFQNEAQLDKSGLPSDRFFAERPEGSVSTLKIQRTQQEDSAVYLCASSEKRTQETQYFGPGTRLLVL.

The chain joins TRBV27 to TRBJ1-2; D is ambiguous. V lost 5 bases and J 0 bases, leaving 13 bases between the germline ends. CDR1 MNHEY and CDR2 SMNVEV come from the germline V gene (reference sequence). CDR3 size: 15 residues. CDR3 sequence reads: CASSPFGRSNYGYTF. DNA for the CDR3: TGTGCCAGCAGTCCCTTTGGCAGGTCTAACTATGGCTACACCTTC.

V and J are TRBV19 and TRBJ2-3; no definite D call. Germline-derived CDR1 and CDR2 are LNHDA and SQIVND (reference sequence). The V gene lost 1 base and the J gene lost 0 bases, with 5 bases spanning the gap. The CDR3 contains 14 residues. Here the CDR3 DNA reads TGTGCCAGTAGTATAGGCCCTAGCACAGATACGCAGTATTTT. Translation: CASSIGPSTDTQYF.

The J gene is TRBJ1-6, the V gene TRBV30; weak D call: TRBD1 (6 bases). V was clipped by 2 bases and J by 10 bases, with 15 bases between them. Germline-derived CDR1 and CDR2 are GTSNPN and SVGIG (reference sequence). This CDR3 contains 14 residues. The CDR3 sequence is CAWSPIQGNSPLHF. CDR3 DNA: TGTGCCTGGAGTCCAATACAGGGTAACTCACCCCTCCACTTT.

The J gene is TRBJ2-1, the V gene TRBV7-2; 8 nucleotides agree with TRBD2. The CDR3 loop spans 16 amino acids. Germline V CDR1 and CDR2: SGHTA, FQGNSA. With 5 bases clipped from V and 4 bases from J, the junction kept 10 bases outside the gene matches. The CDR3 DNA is TGTGCCAGCAGCCACCCTCTAGCGGGCGTTTACAATGAGCAGTTCTTC. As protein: CASSHPLAGVYNEQFF.

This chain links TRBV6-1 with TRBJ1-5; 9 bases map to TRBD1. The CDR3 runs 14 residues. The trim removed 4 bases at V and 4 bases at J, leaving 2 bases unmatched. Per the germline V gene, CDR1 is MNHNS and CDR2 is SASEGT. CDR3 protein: CASSVDRGNQPQHF. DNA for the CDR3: TGTGCCAGCAGTGTAGACAGGGGGAATCAGCCCCAGCATTTT.

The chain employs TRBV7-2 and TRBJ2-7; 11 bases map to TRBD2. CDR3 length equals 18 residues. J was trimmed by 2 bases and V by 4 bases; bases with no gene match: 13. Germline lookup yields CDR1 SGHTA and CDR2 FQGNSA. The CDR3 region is CASSSRNSGGAEAYEQYF. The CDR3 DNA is TGTGCCAGCAGCTCCCGGAATAGCGGGGGGGCGGAAGCCTACGAGCAGTACTTC.

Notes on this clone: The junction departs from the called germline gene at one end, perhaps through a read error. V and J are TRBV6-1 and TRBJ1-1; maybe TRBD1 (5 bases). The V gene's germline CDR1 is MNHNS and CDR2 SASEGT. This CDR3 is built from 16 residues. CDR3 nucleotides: TGTGCCAGCAGCGAAGCCACCCTAGGGGAAAACACTGAAGCTTTCTTT. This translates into CASSEATLGENTEAFF.

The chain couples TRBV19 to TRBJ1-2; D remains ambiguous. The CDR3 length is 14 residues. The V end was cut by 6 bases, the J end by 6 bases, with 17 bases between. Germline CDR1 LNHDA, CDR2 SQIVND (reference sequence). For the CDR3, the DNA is TGTGCCAGTAGGGGCCTATACCAAGCGGATGGCTACACCTTC. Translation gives CASRGLYQADGYTF.

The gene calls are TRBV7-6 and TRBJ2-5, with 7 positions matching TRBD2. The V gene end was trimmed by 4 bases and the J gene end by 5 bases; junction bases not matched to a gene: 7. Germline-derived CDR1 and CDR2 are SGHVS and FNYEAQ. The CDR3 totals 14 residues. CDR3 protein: CASSSRLAGETQYF. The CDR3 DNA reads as TGTGCCAGCAGCTCTCGACTAGCTGGGGAGACCCAGTACTTC.

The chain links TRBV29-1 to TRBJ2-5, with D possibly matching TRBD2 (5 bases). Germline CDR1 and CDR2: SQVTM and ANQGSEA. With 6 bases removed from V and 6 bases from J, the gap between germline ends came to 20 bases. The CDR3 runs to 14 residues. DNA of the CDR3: TGCAGCGTACTCCGGATCGGGGTTCGAAAGACCCAGTACTTC. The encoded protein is CSVLRIGVRKTQYF.

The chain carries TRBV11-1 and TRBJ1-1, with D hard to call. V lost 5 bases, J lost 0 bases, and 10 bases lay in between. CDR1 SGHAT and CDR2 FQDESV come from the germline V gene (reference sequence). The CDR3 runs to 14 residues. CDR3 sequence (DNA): TGTGCCAGCAGCCGGCTGACCATGAACACTGAAGCTTTCTTT. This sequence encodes CASSRLTMNTEAFF.